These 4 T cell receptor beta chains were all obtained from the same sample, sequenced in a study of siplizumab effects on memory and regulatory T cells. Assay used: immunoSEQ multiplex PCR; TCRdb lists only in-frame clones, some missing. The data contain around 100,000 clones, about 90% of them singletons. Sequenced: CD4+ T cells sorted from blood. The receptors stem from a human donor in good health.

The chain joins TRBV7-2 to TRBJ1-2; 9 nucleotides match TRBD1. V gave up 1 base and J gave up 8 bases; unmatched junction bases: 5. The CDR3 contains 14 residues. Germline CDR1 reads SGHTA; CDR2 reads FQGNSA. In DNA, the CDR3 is TGTGCCAGCAGCTTAGGTCCGGGACAGGGAGGCTACACCTTC. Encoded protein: CASSLGPGQGGYTF.

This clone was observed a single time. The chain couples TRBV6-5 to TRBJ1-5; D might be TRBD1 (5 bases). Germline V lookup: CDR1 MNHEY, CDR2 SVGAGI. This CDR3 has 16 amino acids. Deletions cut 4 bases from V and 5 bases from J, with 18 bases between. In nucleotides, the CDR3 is TGTGCCAGCAGTTCCCAGAGCGGAACAGGTCATCAGCCCCAGCATTTT. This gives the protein CASSSQSGTGHQPQHF.

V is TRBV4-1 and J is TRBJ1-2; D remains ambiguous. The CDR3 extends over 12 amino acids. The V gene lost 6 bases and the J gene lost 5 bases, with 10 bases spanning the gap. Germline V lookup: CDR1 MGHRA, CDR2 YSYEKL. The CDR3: CASRKPGYGYTF. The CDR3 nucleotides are TGCGCCAGCAGGAAACCTGGATATGGCTACACCTTC.

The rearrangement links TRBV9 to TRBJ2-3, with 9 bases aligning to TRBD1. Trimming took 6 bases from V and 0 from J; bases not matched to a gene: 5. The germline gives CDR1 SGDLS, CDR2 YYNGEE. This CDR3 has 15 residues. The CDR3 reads CASNPGQGSTDTQYF. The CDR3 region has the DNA TGTGCCAGCAACCCTGGACAGGGGAGCACAGATACGCAGTATTTT.